This T cell receptor (beta chain) appears in the sequencing data of a study of blood T cell repertoires in COVID-19. Assay used: immunoSEQ multiplex PCR; TCRdb lists only in-frame clones, some missing. This table holds about 140,000 clones, 70% to 85% found once. The CDR3 loop spans 13 amino acids. Germline CDR1 GTSNPN, CDR2 SVGIG (reference sequence). V dropped 7 bases and J dropped 8; count of bases not matched to a gene: 10. Input material: peripheral blood. This clonotype was obtained from a human donor in a cohort sampled during active COVID-19. The V and J genes are TRBV30 and TRBJ1-4; 7 nucleotides agree with TRBD1. The CDR3 here is CAYSPIQGEKLFF. The DNA for the CDR3 is TGTGCCTATAGCCCTATACAGGGGGAAAAACTGTTTTTT.